Listed below are T cell receptor beta chains from one sample, sequenced in a study of blood T cell repertoires in COVID-19. The protocol was immunoSEQ multiplex PCR, while the TCRdb copy is restricted to in-frame clones and leaves out a portion. The sample lists about 240,000 clones, approximately 80% occurring once. Sequenced input: peripheral blood. The receptors stem from a woman of 80 years or more with COVID-19, enrolled during active disease. CDR3s include the opening cysteine and the closing phenylalanine or tryptophan. The D gene is left open where the match is weak. A clone size is listed for some rows: how often the clone was seen (once, few, many), or a class if it is expanded.

J | V | size | D | DNA | CDR3
TRBJ1-1 | TRBV12-5 | few | . | TGTGCTAGTGGCAACGGAAACAGGTTCAACACTGAAGCTTTCTTT | CASGNGNRFNTEAFF
TRBJ2-7 | TRBV6-5 | . | . | TGTGCCAGTAGTTACTCGCGGGAAGGCTACGAGCAGTACTTC | CASSYSREGYEQYF
TRBJ2-1 | TRBV29-1 | . | TRBD1 | TGCAGCTTTGACGGACAGGATTCCTACAATGAGCAGTTCTTC | CSFDGQDSYNEQFF
TRBJ1-4 | TRBV5-1 | . | TRBD1 | TGCGCCAGCAGCTGGGGGGACAGGAACAATGAAAAACTGTTTTTT | CASSWGDRNNEKLFF
TRBJ2-7 | TRBV19 | . | TRBD1 | TGTGCCAGTAGCCGTAGGGACAGGAGTAGCTCCTACGAGCAGTACTTC | CASSRRDRSSSYEQYF
TRBJ2-1 | TRBV9 | . | . | TGTGCCAGCAGCGTAGAGCAGGGGAGGGCTGAGCAGTTCTTC | CASSVEQGRAEQFF
TRBJ2-2 | TRBV16 | few | . | TGTGCCAGCAGCCAATGGAGGACAGCCGGGGAGCTGTTTTTT | CASSQWRTAGELFF
TRBJ2-3 | TRBV5-1 | . | . | TGCGCCAGCAGCCGTGGGTACAGGGCGGTTTCAGATACGCAGTATTTT | CASSRGYRAVSDTQYF
TRBJ1-1 | TRBV7-8 | . | . | TGTGCCAGCACCCTACAGCTGAACACTGAAGCTTTCTTT | CASTLQLNTEAFF
TRBJ2-6 | TRBV11-2 | . | . | TGTGCCAGCAGCTGGAGGGCGATCTCTGGGGCCAACGTCCTGACTTTC | CASSWRAISGANVLTF
TRBJ2-3 | TRBV7-3 | . | TRBD2 | TGTGCCAGCAGCTTAACGCTGGCGGGGGGGCCTGGCACAGATACGCAGTATTTT | CASSLTLAGGPGTDTQYF
TRBJ1-2 | TRBV6-5 | few | TRBD1 | TGTGCCAGCAGGACACAGGGGGCGCTTGGCTACACCTTC | CASRTQGALGYTF
TRBJ1-2 | TRBV7-2 | . | . | TGTGCCAGCAGCTTACCTCTAGGTTCTGGCTACACCTTC | CASSLPLGSGYTF